This T cell receptor (beta chain) was retrieved from a study of cytomegalovirus exposure and HLA in healthy donors. Study outcomes and limitations: About 90% or about 30% of the time was how often most TCR beta V segments were productive, according to an earlier analysis.

The PCR made use of 60 Vbeta and 13 Jbeta primers. The method was immunoSEQ multiplex PCR; TCRdb's version includes in-frame clones alone and lacks a portion of them. The sample contains over 150,000 clones, over 75% of which appear only once. Of note for this clone: Its antigen is unknown.

V was pared by 1 base and J by 5 bases, with 15 bases of the junction left unmatched. The CDR3 is 18 amino acids. CDR1 and CDR2 (germline): SGHVS, FQNEAQ. Samples came from healthy bone marrow donors. The sequencing input was PBMCs. This receptor was obtained from a middle-aged man in good health and CMV-seronegative. V and J are TRBV7-8 and TRBJ2-7; 9 nucleotides align to TRBD2. CDR3 in DNA: TGTGCCAGCAGCTTAGTGGGCAGGGAGACGCGGGGGGGAAACGAGCAGTACTTC. Encoded protein: CASSLVGRETRGGNEQYF.